These 27 T cell receptor beta chains share one sample of origin, sequenced in a study of PD-1 blockade in classical Hodgkin lymphoma. The time point: newly diagnosed, previously untreated cHL patient sample. Purified CD4+ T cells were obtained from thawed PBMCs through magnetic negative selection. Assay: immunoSEQ multiplex PCR; the TCRdb copy retains only in-frame clones and omits some. The table shows around 30,000 clones, with approximately 90% occurring only once. Specimen: CD4+ T cells from blood. These receptors were collected from a human donor with classical Hodgkin lymphoma.

The chain couples TRBV5-1 to TRBJ2-6; D not certain. Between the trimmed V and J ends, which lost 7 bases and 0 bases, there was a span of 17 bases. Per the germline V gene, CDR1 is SGHRS and CDR2 is YFSETQ. This CDR3 is built from 17 residues. The CDR3 nucleotides read TGCGCCAGCCACCCTGACGCCGGTAGCTCTGGGGCCAACGTCCTGACTTTC. Protein product: CASHPDAGSSGANVLTF.

The chain employs TRBV9 and TRBJ1-4; weak D call: TRBD1 (5 bases). Trimming removed 4 bases from V and 3 bases from J, with 13 bases in between. Germline values: CDR1 SGDLS, CDR2 YYNGEE. CDR3 length: 15 residues. The chain's CDR3 is CASSLQGSPNEKLFF. The CDR3 DNA follows: TGTGCCAGCAGCCTTCAGGGTTCTCCTAATGAAAAACTGTTTTTT. Filled out from reference TRBV9 and TRBJ1-4, the complete variable domain reads DSGVTQTPKHLITATGQRVTLRCSPRSGDLSVYWYQQSLDQGLQFLIQYYNGEERAKGNILERFSAQQFPDLHSELNLSSLELGDSALYFCASSLQGSPNEKLFFGSGTQLSVL.

The V gene is TRBV5-5, the J gene TRBJ1-5; no firm D call. Per germline, CDR1 SGHKS and CDR2 YYEKEE (reference sequence). V was pared by 4 bases and J by 0 bases, with 11 bases between. CDR3 length equals 15 residues. CDR3 sequence reads: CASSLDANSNQPQHF. The CDR3 DNA reads as TGTGCCAGCAGCCTCGATGCCAATAGCAATCAGCCCCAGCATTTT.

This clone was found a few times. The V and J genes are TRBV30 and TRBJ1-4; D remains ambiguous. The V gene's germline CDR1 is GTSNPN and CDR2 SVGIG (reference sequence). There are 13 residues in the CDR3. V was pared by 2 bases and J by 8 bases, with 12 bases between. The CDR3 loop reads CAWSYPIGEKLFF. The CDR3 nucleotides are TGTGCCTGGAGTTACCCAATAGGGGAAAAACTGTTTTTT.

The rearrangement links TRBV19 to TRBJ1-1; D gene ambiguous. CDR1 is LNHDA and CDR2 is SQIVND in the germline V gene (reference sequence). This CDR3 comprises 13 residues. V lost 7 bases and J lost 4, with 13 bases in between. In DNA form, the CDR3 reads TGTGCCAGTACTCTAACGGGTGGCACTGAAGCTTTCTTT. As protein: CASTLTGGTEAFF.

The V and J genes are TRBV29-1 and TRBJ1-2, with 8 bases lining up with TRBD1. The CDR3 runs to 13 residues. V dropped 7 bases and J dropped 8; count of bases not matched to a gene: 12. Germline lookup yields CDR1 SQVTM and CDR2 ANQGSEA. CDR3 bases: TGCAGCGCCATACAGGGGGGGAGTCAAGGCTACACCTTC. Translating gives CSAIQGGSQGYTF.

The chain recombines TRBV29-1 with TRBJ1-2; TRBD1 matches 7 bases. CDR1 is SQVTM, CDR2 ANQGSEA, per germline. The J segment lost 3 bases and the V segment lost 7 bases, leaving 2 bases of the junction unmatched. CDR3 length: 11 residues. CDR3 DNA sequence: TGCAGCGGAGGGGGCTACTATGGCTACACCTTC. This codes for CSGGGYYGYTF.

The V and J genes are TRBV5-4 and TRBJ1-2, with a weak D call TRBD1 (5 bases). This CDR3 comprises 15 residues. Per germline, CDR1 SGHNT and CDR2 YYREEE (reference sequence). Trimming stripped 3 bases from V and 3 bases from J, with 15 bases between. CDR3 coding DNA: TGTGCCAGCAGCTCTCCAGGGAGGGAGGACTATGGCTACACCTTC. Amino acid sequence: CASSSPGREDYGYTF.

The chain has TRBV15 and TRBJ1-4; TRBD1 matches at 7 bases. Looked up from germline, CDR1 is LNHNV and CDR2 is YYDKDF (reference sequence). CDR3 length: 15 amino acids. With V trimmed by 0 bases and J by 6 bases, 4 bases remained unmatched. Written as DNA, the CDR3 is TGTGCCACCAGCAGAGACGGCAGGGGGGATGAAAAACTGTTTTTT. Its translation is CATSRDGRGDEKLFF.

The V and J genes are TRBV10-3 and TRBJ2-7; unclear D gene. The germline V gene has CDR1 ENHRY and CDR2 SYGVKD. This CDR3 is 12 amino acids long. V lost 5 bases, J lost 4 bases, and 9 bases lay in between. The CDR3 nucleotides read TGTGCCATCAGTCAAAATTCTTACGAGCAGTACTTC. Amino acid sequence: CAISQNSYEQYF.

The rearrangement joins TRBV5-5 to TRBJ2-3, with D perhaps matching TRBD1 (6 bases). Per the germline V gene, CDR1 is SGHKS and CDR2 is YYEKEE (reference sequence). Trimming shortened V by 1 base and J by 1 base, and 13 bases separated the two germline ends. The CDR3 is 16 amino acids. The CDR3 bases are TGTGCCAGCAGCTTGTCGACAGGCGGAGGCACAGATACGCAGTATTTT. Translated, it gives CASSLSTGGGTDTQYF.

V gene TRBV4-1 combines with J gene TRBJ2-7, with a tentative D call TRBD2 (5 bases). V was trimmed by 5 bases and J by 2 bases, leaving 16 bases between them. Germline CDR1 is MGHRA and CDR2 is YSYEKL. The CDR3 runs to 15 residues. Here the CDR3 reads CASSYPSSKTYEQYF. CDR3 bases: TGCGCCAGCAGCTACCCTAGCTCTAAAACCTACGAGCAGTACTTC.

This clone has just a few counts. The chain employs TRBV30 and TRBJ2-2; D perhaps matches TRBD2 (5 bases). The germline V gene has CDR1 GTSNPN and CDR2 SVGIG (reference sequence). Trimming stripped 3 bases from V and 7 bases from J, with 12 bases between. The CDR3 has 13 residues. The CDR3 DNA is TGTGCCTGGAGAGAGGGTAGGAGCGGGGAGCTGTTTTTT. Translating gives CAWREGRSGELFF.

The CDR3 region has the DNA TGTGCCAGCAGCTTAAAGTTCCTCCGGGAGCAGGGGTCCTACAATGAGCAGTTCTTC. Its translation: CASSLKFLREQGSYNEQFF. This rearrangement joins TRBV7-2 to TRBJ2-1; the D call may be TRBD1 or TRBD2 (6 bases each). V lost 2 bases and J lost 1, with 21 bases in between. The germline gives CDR1 SGHTA, CDR2 FQGNSA. The CDR3 spans 19 residues.

The chain joins TRBV12-5 to TRBJ2-3; D remains ambiguous. CDR1 LGHNT and CDR2 FRNRAP come from the germline V gene. This CDR3 has 17 residues. V was trimmed by 4 bases and J by 0 bases, leaving 17 bases between them. The CDR3, as DNA: TGTGCTAGTGGTTACCATTCGGCAGCTTCTAGCACAGATACGCAGTATTTT. Translated: CASGYHSAASSTDTQYF.

V usage is TRBV4-1 and J usage is TRBJ2-5; possibly TRBD2 for D (5 bases). V was trimmed by 8 bases and J by 1 base, leaving 11 bases between them. CDR1 and CDR2 (germline): MGHRA, YSYEKL. The CDR3 is 13 residues long. CDR3 loop: CASGPGSQETQYF. CDR3 bases: TGCGCCAGCGGCCCGGGGTCCCAAGAGACCCAGTACTTC.

The CDR3 coding sequence is TGTGCCAGCAGTTACGTGTCCGGAAACACCATATATTTT. This gives the protein CASSYVSGNTIYF. The chain joins TRBV6-5 to TRBJ1-3; D ambiguous. V was shortened by 2 bases and J by 4 bases, with 6 bases between the two germline ends. CDR1 MNHEY and CDR2 SVGAGI come from the germline V gene. The CDR3 sequence is 13 residues long.

This chain links TRBV7-2 with TRBJ1-3; D is ambiguous. The CDR3 consists of 15 residues. The germline V and J ends were trimmed by 5 bases and 2 bases, with 13 bases remaining between them. Germline CDR1 and CDR2: SGHTA and FQGNSA. The DNA of the CDR3 is TGTGCCAGCAGCCCCTTTTTTGGGGCTGGAAACACCATATATTTT. Its protein is CASSPFFGAGNTIYF.

The V gene is TRBV5-1, the J gene TRBJ1-1; D is perhaps TRBD1 (6 bases). In germline, CDR1 is SGHRS, CDR2 YFSETQ. There are 14 residues in the CDR3. Trimming cost V 0 bases and J 2 bases, with 8 bases left between them. This chain's CDR3 is CASSLGRGNTEAFF. As DNA, the CDR3 is TGCGCCAGCAGCTTGGGCAGGGGAAACACTGAAGCTTTCTTT.

The chain recombines TRBV10-3 with TRBJ1-5; D uncertain. CDR1 and CDR2 (germline): ENHRY, SYGVKD. V lost 7 bases and J 2 bases, leaving 12 bases between the germline ends. This CDR3 is built from 14 residues. CDR3 residues: CAIKWEDGNQPQHF. CDR3 sequence (DNA): TGTGCCATCAAATGGGAGGATGGCAATCAGCCCCAGCATTTT.

This rearrangement joins TRBV28 to TRBJ1-1, with 7 bases fitting TRBD1. Trimming at V came to 3 bases and at J to 5 bases, leaving 6 bases not matched to a gene. CDR1 is MDHEN and CDR2 is SYDVKM in the germline V gene. The CDR3 consists of 14 residues. CDR3 protein: CASSFTGEVTEAFF. The CDR3 region has the DNA TGTGCCAGCAGTTTTACAGGGGAGGTTACTGAAGCTTTCTTT.

The V gene is TRBV6-4, the J gene TRBJ2-7, with 8 bases identical to TRBD1. Per the germline V gene, CDR1 is MRHNA and CDR2 is SNTAGT. The V gene end was trimmed by 6 bases and the J gene end by 1 base; junction bases not matched to a gene: 2. The CDR3 has 13 amino acids. The CDR3 is CASSGQGSYEQYF. The CDR3 coding sequence is TGTGCCAGCAGCGGACAGGGATCCTACGAGCAGTACTTC.

The rearrangement joins TRBV6-6 to TRBJ1-3; weak D call: TRBD1 (5 bases). V lost 5 bases, J lost 0 bases, and 14 bases lay in between. Germline-derived CDR1 and CDR2 are MNHNY and SVGAGI (reference sequence). CDR3 length equals 16 residues. CDR3 sequence reads: CASSQWDPSSGNTIYF. CDR3 bases: TGTGCCAGCAGTCAATGGGACCCATCCTCTGGAAACACCATATATTTT.

This chain links TRBV12-2 with TRBJ2-1; TRBD2 is the table's D call, not checked against the DNA. TRBV12-2 represents a pseudogene. CDR3 length equals 17 residues. CDR3 amino acids: CASRLAKGGRAYNEQFF. For the CDR3, the DNA is TGTGCAAGTCGCTTAGCGAAGGGAGGTCGGGCCTACAATGAGCAGTTCTTC.

The CDR3 spells CASSDGTSGGTQYF. Here the CDR3 DNA reads TGTGCCAGTAGTGACGGGACTAGCGGGGGTACCCAGTACTTC. The genes are TRBV19 and TRBJ2-5; 14 bases match TRBD2. With V trimmed by 5 bases and J by 8 bases, 4 bases remained unmatched. Germline V lookup: CDR1 LNHDA, CDR2 SQIVND (reference sequence). The CDR3 is 14 amino acids.

The rearrangement uses TRBV10-3 and TRBJ2-2, with 10 bases fitting TRBD1. V was pared by 6 bases and J by 5 bases, with 6 bases of the junction left unmatched. Germline V gene data show CDR1 as ENHRY and CDR2 as SYGVKD. This CDR3 comprises 15 residues. The DNA for the CDR3 is TGTGCCATCAGCCCCGGACAGGGGGGGACCGGGGAGCTGTTTTTT. It is translated as CAISPGQGGTGELFF.

J is TRBJ1-2 and V is TRBV6-1, with D perhaps TRBD1 (6 bases). Trimming removed 5 bases at V and 3 bases at J, with 7 bases between. In germline, CDR1 is MNHNS, CDR2 SASEGT. CDR3 length: 12 amino acids. The chain's CDR3 is CASSTGYYGYTF. CDR3 coding DNA: TGTGCCAGCAGTACAGGGTACTATGGCTACACCTTC.